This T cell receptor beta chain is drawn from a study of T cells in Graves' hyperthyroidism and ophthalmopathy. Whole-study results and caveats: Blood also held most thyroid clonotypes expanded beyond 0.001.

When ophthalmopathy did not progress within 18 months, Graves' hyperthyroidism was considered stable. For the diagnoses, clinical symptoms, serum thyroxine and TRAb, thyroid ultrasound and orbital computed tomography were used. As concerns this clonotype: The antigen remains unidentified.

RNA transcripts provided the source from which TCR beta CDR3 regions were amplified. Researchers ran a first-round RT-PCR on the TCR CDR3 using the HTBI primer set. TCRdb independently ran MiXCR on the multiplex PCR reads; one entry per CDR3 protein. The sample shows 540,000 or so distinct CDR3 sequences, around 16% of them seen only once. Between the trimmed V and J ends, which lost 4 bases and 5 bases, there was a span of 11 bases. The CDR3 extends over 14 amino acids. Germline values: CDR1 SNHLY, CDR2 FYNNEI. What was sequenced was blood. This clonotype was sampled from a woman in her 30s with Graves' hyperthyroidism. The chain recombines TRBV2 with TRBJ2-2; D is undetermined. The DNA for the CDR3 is TGTGCCAGCAGTGGAGTAGCCGGAACCGGGGAGCTGTTTTTT. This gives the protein CASSGVAGTGELFF.